These T cell receptor beta chains were read from a single sample in a study of breast tumors, draining lymph nodes, adjacent tissues. Each CDR3 protein gets one entry after TCRdb re-called the multiplex PCR reads with MiXCR. The sample lists tens of thousands of distinct CDR3 sequences, under 30% occurring once. The sequencing input was breast tumor tissue. The receptor source for this set is a female donor with breast cancer. Some clones in this sample may be carry-over from other donors' samples. Each CDR3 is given with its conserved first and last residue. The D gene is left open where the match is weak. Not every row has a clone size; where given, it reads once, few, many or a size class.

J: TRBJ2-1
D: TRBD2
V: TRBV5-4
size: many
CDR3: CASSSASGRSYEQFF
DNA: TGTGCCAGCAGCTCAGCTAGCGGGAGAAGCTATGAGCAGTTCTTC

J: TRBJ2-3
D: TRBD2
V: TRBV12-3/TRBV12-4
size: many
CDR3: CASNLAGGGDTQYF
DNA: TGTGCCAGCAACCTAGCGGGGGGAGGTGATACGCAGTATTTT

J: TRBJ2-5
D: .
V: TRBV9
size: many
CDR3: CASSVADAPQETQYF
DNA: TGTGCCAGCAGCGTAGCGGACGCGCCTCAAGAGACCCAGTACTTC

J: TRBJ1-4
D: .
V: TRBV7-2
size: many
CDR3: CASSPTGWSNEKLFF
DNA: TGTGCCAGCAGTCCTACAGGGTGGTCTAATGAAAAACTGTTTTTT

J: TRBJ2-2
D: .
V: TRBV9
size: many
CDR3: CASSAHRRQGWGSTGELFF
DNA: TGTGCCAGCAGCGCCCACCGCCGTCAGGGATGGGGGAGCACCGGGGAGCTGTTTTTT

J: TRBJ1-5
D: .
V: TRBV24-1
size: many
CDR3: CATSERVNQPQHF
DNA: TGTGCCACCAGTGAGAGGGTCAATCAGCCCCAGCATTTT

J: TRBJ2-3
D: .
V: TRBV5-6
size: few
CDR3: CASSLDHATDTQYF
DNA: TGTGCCAGCAGCTTGGACCACGCCACAGATACGCAGTATTTT

J: TRBJ2-2
D: .
V: TRBV2
size: many
CDR3: CASSEAPAGRNTGELFF
DNA: TGTGCCAGCAGTGAAGCGCCGGCGGGAAGGAACACCGGGGAGCTGTTTTTT

J: TRBJ1-3
D: .
V: TRBV28
size: few
CDR3: CASSLGGAGNTIYF
DNA: TGTGCCAGCAGTTTAGGGGGCGCCGGAAACACCATATATTTT

J: TRBJ1-3
D: TRBD1
V: TRBV28
size: few
CDR3: CASSFTDRGKGNTIYF
DNA: TGTGCCAGCAGTTTCACCGACAGGGGCAAAGGAAACACCATATATTTT

J: TRBJ2-7
D: .
V: TRBV11-1
size: many
CDR3: CASSLAPSQGDSYEQYF
DNA: TGTGCCAGCAGCTTAGCCCCTTCCCAGGGAGACTCCTACGAGCAGTACTTC

J: TRBJ1-5
D: .
V: TRBV19
size: many
CDR3: CASSIRADQPQHF
DNA: TGTGCCAGTAGTATCCGGGCTGATCAGCCCCAGCATTTT

J: TRBJ2-5
D: .
V: TRBV2
size: few
CDR3: CASSFTPQETQYF
DNA: TGTGCCAGCAGTTTTACGCCTCAAGAGACCCAGTACTTC

J: TRBJ1-2
D: .
V: TRBV11-2
size: many
CDR3: CASSPEGVGYGYTF
DNA: TGTGCCAGCAGCCCCGAGGGCGTAGGCTATGGCTACACCTTC

J: TRBJ2-2
D: TRBD1
V: TRBV9
size: many
CDR3: CASSKQGSGELFF
DNA: TGTGCCAGCAGTAAACAGGGGTCCGGGGAGCTGTTTTTT

J: TRBJ2-6
D: .
V: TRBV6-1
size: many
CDR3: CASSGGSKGSGANVLTF
DNA: TGTGCCAGCAGTGGTGGCTCCAAAGGCTCTGGGGCCAACGTCCTGACTTTC

J: TRBJ2-7
D: .
V: TRBV20-1
size: many
CDR3: CSAREPLYEQYF
DNA: TGCAGTGCTAGAGAGCCCTTATACGAGCAGTACTTC

J: TRBJ2-1
D: .
V: TRBV6-6
size: .
CDR3: CASSYTGYNEQFF
DNA: TGTGCCAGCAGTTATACAGGCTACAATGAGCAGTTCTTC

J: TRBJ2-7
D: TRBD1
V: TRBV28
size: .
CDR3: CASSFPGQASEQYF
DNA: TGTGCCAGCAGTTTCCCGGGACAGGCCTCCGAGCAGTACTTC

J: TRBJ1-4
D: .
V: TRBV3-1
size: few
CDR3: CASSIRGEKLFF
DNA: TGTGCCAGCAGCATCAGGGGCGAAAAACTGTTTTTT

J: TRBJ1-2
D: .
V: TRBV20-1
size: many
CDR3: CSASISDYGYTF
DNA: TGCAGTGCTAGTATCTCGGACTATGGCTACACCTTC

J: TRBJ2-1
D: .
V: TRBV19
size: many
CDR3: CASSISSRVLYNEQFF
DNA: TGTGCCAGTAGTATATCTTCCAGGGTCCTCTACAATGAGCAGTTCTTC

J: TRBJ1-2
D: TRBD1
V: TRBV19
size: many
CDR3: CASSISGTGHGYTF
DNA: TGTGCCAGTAGTATCTCCGGGACAGGTCATGGCTACACCTTC

J: TRBJ2-1
D: .
V: TRBV4-1
size: many
CDR3: CASSQEGSGVGWDEQFF
DNA: TGCGCCAGCAGCCAAGAGGGGTCGGGAGTAGGTTGGGATGAGCAGTTCTTC

J: TRBJ2-3
D: .
V: TRBV10-2
size: many
CDR3: CASSPTSLTDTQYF
DNA: TGCGCCAGCAGCCCGACTAGTCTGACAGATACGCAGTATTTT

J: TRBJ2-2
D: TRBD1
V: TRBV7-8
size: medium-sized
CDR3: CASSLRGQGKLTGELFF
DNA: TGTGCCAGCAGCTTAAGGGGACAGGGCAAGCTAACCGGGGAGCTGTTTTTT

J: TRBJ2-5
D: .
V: TRBV24-1
size: .
CDR3: CATSDRSDSWTQYF
DNA: TGTGCCACCAGTGATCGGAGTGATTCGTGGACCCAGTACTTC

J: TRBJ2-7
D: .
V: TRBV2
size: many
CDR3: CASSEYRGVGSYEQYF
DNA: TGTGCCAGCAGTGAGTACAGAGGGGTTGGTTCCTACGAGCAGTACTTC

J: TRBJ1-2
D: TRBD1
V: TRBV12-3/TRBV12-4
size: many
CDR3: CASSLNEGAGYGYTF
DNA: TGTGCCAGCAGTTTAAATGAGGGGGCTGGCTATGGCTACACCTTC

J: TRBJ1-4
D: TRBD1
V: TRBV9
size: many
CDR3: CASSFETGSGEKLFF
DNA: TGTGCCAGCAGCTTTGAGACAGGGTCGGGTGAAAAACTGTTTTTT

J: TRBJ2-1
D: .
V: TRBV7-9
size: many
CDR3: CASSLGDNLYNEQFF
DNA: TGTGCCAGCAGCTTAGGCGACAATCTATACAATGAGCAGTTCTTC

J: TRBJ2-7
D: TRBD2
V: TRBV3-1
size: few
CDR3: CASSPGTSGPMVTYEQYF
DNA: TGTGCCAGCAGCCCCGGGACTAGCGGGCCTATGGTTACCTACGAGCAGTACTTC

J: TRBJ2-1
D: TRBD2
V: TRBV5-6
size: .
CDR3: CASSLAFRSAGMGFEQFF
DNA: TGTGCCAGCAGCTTGGCTTTTCGTTCAGCGGGGATGGGCTTTGAGCAGTTCTTC

J: TRBJ1-2
D: .
V: TRBV7-9
size: many
CDR3: CASSIREGYTF
DNA: TGTGCCAGCAGCATAAGGGAAGGATACACCTTC

J: TRBJ1-5
D: .
V: TRBV5-1
size: medium-sized
CDR3: CASRPTDSNQPQHF
DNA: TGCGCCAGCAGACCGACAGATAGCAATCAGCCCCAGCATTTT

J: TRBJ2-3
D: TRBD1
V: TRBV20-1
size: few
CDR3: CSARTGTWDTQYF
DNA: TGCAGTGCTAGGACAGGGACCTGGGATACGCAGTATTTT

J: TRBJ2-5
D: TRBD2
V: TRBV19
size: .
CDR3: CASRSGGMETQYF
DNA: TGTGCCAGTAGGAGCGGGGGGATGGAGACCCAGTACTTC

J: TRBJ1-2
D: TRBD1
V: TRBV6-6
size: many
CDR3: CASSGQAIGYTF
DNA: TGTGCCAGCAGTGGACAGGCGATTGGCTACACCTTC

J: TRBJ2-1
D: TRBD2
V: TRBV15
size: .
CDR3: CATSSRLAAKNEQFF
DNA: TGTGCCACCAGCAGTCGACTAGCGGCCAAAAATGAGCAGTTCTTC

J: TRBJ1-6
D: .
V: TRBV25-1
size: many
CDR3: CASSDTGHPHSPLHF
DNA: TGTGCCAGCAGTGACACAGGACACCCTCATTCACCCCTCCACTTT

J: TRBJ2-3
D: .
V: TRBV7-3
size: many
CDR3: CASSSTYTDTQYF
DNA: TGTGCCAGCAGTTCCACCTACACAGATACGCAGTATTTT

J: TRBJ1-3
D: .
V: TRBV20-1
size: medium-sized
CDR3: CSASPGDFGNTIYF
DNA: TGCAGTGCTAGTCCGGGGGACTTTGGAAACACCATATATTTT

J: TRBJ1-6
D: TRBD1
V: TRBV7-9
size: many
CDR3: CASSLDGRGNSPLHF
DNA: TGTGCCAGCAGCTTAGACGGCAGGGGGAATTCACCCCTCCACTTT

J: TRBJ2-1
D: .
V: TRBV7-9
size: many
CDR3: CASSFRISYNEQFF
DNA: TGTGCCAGCAGCTTCAGGATTTCCTACAATGAGCAGTTCTTC

J: TRBJ1-4
D: .
V: TRBV19
size: few
CDR3: CATSQTRNEKLFF
DNA: TGTGCCACCTCACAGACACGTAATGAAAAACTGTTTTTT

J: TRBJ1-5
D: TRBD1
V: TRBV27
size: many
CDR3: CASSRTSGTGPNQPQHF
DNA: TGTGCCAGCAGCCGTACATCAGGGACAGGCCCCAATCAGCCCCAGCATTTT

J: TRBJ2-7
D: TRBD1
V: TRBV25-1
size: many
CDR3: CASSAPGQGASYEQYF
DNA: TGTGCCAGCAGTGCCCCCGGACAGGGAGCCTCCTACGAGCAGTACTTC

J: TRBJ1-2
D: TRBD1
V: TRBV28
size: .
CDR3: CASRPDRVSYGYTF
DNA: TGTGCCAGCAGACCCGACAGGGTCTCCTATGGCTACACCTTC

J: TRBJ1-2
D: .
V: TRBV6-6
size: many
CDR3: CASSYSRVYGYTF
DNA: TGTGCCAGCAGTTACTCAAGGGTCTATGGCTACACCTTC

J: TRBJ1-6
D: .
V: TRBV5-1
size: once
CDR3: CASSSSGTGDSPLHF
DNA: TGCGCCAGCAGCTCGTCCGGGACTGGGGACTCACCCCTCCACTTT

J: TRBJ2-4
D: .
V: TRBV19
size: many
CDR3: CASSLRHFAVAKNIQYF
DNA: TGTGCCAGTAGTCTGCGACATTTCGCCGTAGCCAAAAACATTCAGTACTTC

J: TRBJ2-5
D: TRBD2
V: TRBV20-1
size: many
CDR3: CSAPTSGSETQYF
DNA: TGCAGTGCACCGACTAGCGGGAGTGAGACCCAGTACTTC

J: TRBJ2-3
D: .
V: TRBV2
size: many
CDR3: CASTGQGPSTDTQYF
DNA: TGTGCCAGCACCGGTCAGGGCCCTAGCACAGATACGCAGTATTTT